Listed below are T cell receptor beta chains from one sample, sequenced in a study of blood T cell repertoires in COVID-19. Assay used: immunoSEQ multiplex PCR; TCRdb lists only in-frame clones, some missing. Among some 370,000 clones, around 83% were seen once, and the ten largest hold approximately 4.7%. Sequenced material: PBMCs or T cells enriched from blood (not recorded which). The receptors derive from a woman in her 50s who had recovered from COVID-19. The CDR3 runs from the conserved cysteine through the conserved F or W. Clone size, where shown, is once, few, many, or a class for clones that have expanded.

clone_size,v_call,j_call,cdr3_aa
.,TRBV3-1/TRBV3-2,TRBJ1-1,CASSQFTGGEAFF
.,TRBV9,TRBJ2-7,CASSVGTSGSYEQYF
once,TRBV19,TRBJ1-2,CASSIASGGSSGYTF
.,TRBV5-1,TRBJ1-2,CASSQTLDRSYGYTF
.,TRBV19,TRBJ2-5,CASSIRDQETQYF
.,TRBV6-5,TRBJ1-6,CASSYSRGNSPLHF
.,TRBV24-1,TRBJ2-1,CATSEIAGQGCWYNEQFF
few,TRBV5-1,TRBJ2-2,CASRVWAENTGELFF
once,TRBV29-1,TRBJ1-1,CSCLMGGGVGAFF
.,TRBV6-2/TRBV6-3,TRBJ2-7,CASSYINSYEQYF
.,TRBV6-5,TRBJ2-2,CASRSGTLTGELFF
.,TRBV7-9,TRBJ2-7,CASSLPHGLYEQYF
few,TRBV5-1,TRBJ2-2,CASSLRQGANGELFF
medium-sized,TRBV28,TRBJ1-4,CASTNRGEATNEKLFF
.,TRBV19,TRBJ1-2,CASIGFYGYTF
once,TRBV29-1,TRBJ1-2,CSVAPQAYGYTF
.,TRBV28,TRBJ2-2,CASNRDTGELFF
.,TRBV2,TRBJ2-3,CASSDGLLGGADTQYF
.,TRBV7-2,TRBJ1-2,CASSPRGLFSGYTF
few,TRBV3-1/TRBV3-2,TRBJ2-3,CASSPGGAWGDTQYF
.,TRBV5-4,TRBJ1-2,CASSAGTVANYGYTF
.,TRBV9,TRBJ1-3,CASSSTGGTGNTIYF
few,TRBV5-1,TRBJ2-7,CASSRSPTYEQYF
.,TRBV3-1/TRBV3-2,TRBJ2-3,CASSYQREVGGTDTQYF
few,TRBV19,TRBJ1-1,CASSKAPLGQYGTEAFF
once,TRBV2,TRBJ2-1,CASSLPEGVAGTIRSYNEQFF
once,TRBV19,TRBJ1-2,CASSIGAVNYGYTF
.,TRBV7-2,TRBJ2-1,CASSLVGGLDEQFF
.,TRBV19,TRBJ2-1,CASSSDGGGYNEQFF
.,TRBV6-5,TRBJ2-6,CASSGRASSVLTF
.,TRBV12-3/TRBV12-4,TRBJ1-2,CASSFWSASADTF
.,TRBV19,TRBJ2-5,CASSLHYSGGVDGTQYF
.,TRBV7-2,TRBJ2-1,CASSLLPTGDINEQFF
.,TRBV30,TRBJ2-5,CAWSRLAGGRETQYF
.,TRBV9,TRBJ2-1,CASSVGIGLLAGNNEQFF
.,TRBV19,TRBJ1-2,CASWAGANGYTF
.,TRBV7-2,TRBJ2-1,CASSPYRSSSYNEQFF
once,TRBV27,TRBJ1-2,CASSQKGQGASGYTF
.,TRBV4-1,TRBJ2-1,CASSPISGGTSYNEQFF
.,TRBV2,TRBJ2-6,CASSDQSSGANVLTF